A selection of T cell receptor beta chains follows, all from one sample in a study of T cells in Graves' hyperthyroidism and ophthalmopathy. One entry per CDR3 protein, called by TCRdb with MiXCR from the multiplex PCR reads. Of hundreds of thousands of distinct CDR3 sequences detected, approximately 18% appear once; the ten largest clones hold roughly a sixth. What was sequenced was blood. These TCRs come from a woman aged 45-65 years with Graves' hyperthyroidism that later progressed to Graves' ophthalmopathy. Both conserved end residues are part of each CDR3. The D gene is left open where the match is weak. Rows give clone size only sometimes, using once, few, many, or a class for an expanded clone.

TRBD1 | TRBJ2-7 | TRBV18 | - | TGTGCCAGCTCAACGGGACAGAGCTACGAGCAGCACTTC | CASSTGQSYEQHF
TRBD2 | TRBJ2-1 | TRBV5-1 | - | TGCGCCAGCAGCTTTTCCGGGACTAACCCCTACAATGAGCAGTTCTTC | CASSFSGTNPYNEQFF
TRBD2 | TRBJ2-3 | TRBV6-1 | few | TGTGCCAGCAGAACTACTAGCGGGGGTAGCACAGATACGCAGTATTTT | CASRTTSGGSTDTQYF
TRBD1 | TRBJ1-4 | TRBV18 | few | TGTGCCAGCTCCCAAAGACAGGGGGCTGAAGAAAAACTGTTTTTT | CASSQRQGAEEKLFF
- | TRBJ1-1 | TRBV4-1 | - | TGCGCCAGCAGCCAAGTATGGAGACAGGAGAACACTGAAGCTTTCTTT | CASSQVWRQENTEAFF
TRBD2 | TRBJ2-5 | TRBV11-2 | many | TGTGCCAGCAGCCCACGGACTAGCGGGGGGGCGGAGACCCAGTACTTC | CASSPRTSGGAETQYF
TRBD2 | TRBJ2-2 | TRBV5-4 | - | TGTGCCAGCAGCACTAGCGGGGGGGACACCGGGGAGCTGTTTTTT | CASSTSGGDTGELFF
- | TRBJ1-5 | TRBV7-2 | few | TGTGCCAGCAGCCCGGGACCGAACCCAAATCAGCCCCAGCATTTT | CASSPGPNPNQPQHF
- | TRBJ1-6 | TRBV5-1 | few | TGCGCCAGCAGCTTGCGGGGTCTGAGGGCGAGCTCCTATAATTCACCCCTCCACTTT | CASSLRGLRASSYNSPLHF
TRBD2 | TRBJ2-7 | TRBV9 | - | TGTGCCAGCAGCGTCCGGGAACTGGGAGGGGAGCAGTACTTC | CASSVRELGGEQYF
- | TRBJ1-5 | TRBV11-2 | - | TGTGCCAGCAGCCAAGGCCCCCGTCAGCCCCAGCATTTT | CASSQGPRQPQHF
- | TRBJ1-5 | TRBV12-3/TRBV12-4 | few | TGTGCCAGCAGTCCCCATCAGGGTACCAATCAGCCCCAGCATTTT | CASSPHQGTNQPQHF
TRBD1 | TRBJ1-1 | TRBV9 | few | TGTGCCAGCAACTCAGACAGGGTGAACACTGAAGCTTTCTTT | CASNSDRVNTEAFF
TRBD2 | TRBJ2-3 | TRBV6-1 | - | TGTGCCAGCAGGGCCGGATGGGGGCGGGGGGGAAGGGATACGCAGTATTTT | CASRAGWGRGGRDTQYF
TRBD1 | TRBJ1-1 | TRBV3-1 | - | TGTGCCAGCAGCCAAATCCGGGACAGGGGGCTTCGGACTGAAGCTTTCTTT | CASSQIRDRGLRTEAFF
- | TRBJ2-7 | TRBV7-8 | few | TGTGCCAGCAGCGCCGGGACCCAAAGCTCCTACGAGCAGTACTTC | CASSAGTQSSYEQYF
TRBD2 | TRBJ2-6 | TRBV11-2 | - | TGTGCCAGCAGCCTACCGGGGGGTCTCGGGGCCAACGTCCTGACTTTC | CASSLPGGLGANVLTF
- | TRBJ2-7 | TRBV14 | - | TGTGCCAGCAGCCAAGAGGAGGACTACGAGCAGTACTTC | CASSQEEDYEQYF
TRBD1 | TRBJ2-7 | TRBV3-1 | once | TGTGCCAGCAGCCCCGATAAGGGGACAGGCTCCTACGAGCAGTACTTC | CASSPDKGTGSYEQYF
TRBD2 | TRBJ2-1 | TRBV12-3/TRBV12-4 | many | TGTGCCAGCAGCTCCCCAGGACTAGCGGGGGGGAACTTCTACAATGAGCAGTTCTTC | CASSSPGLAGGNFYNEQFF
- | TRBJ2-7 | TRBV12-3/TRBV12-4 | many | TGTGCCAGCAGTATGAACTACGAGCAGTACTTC | CASSMNYEQYF
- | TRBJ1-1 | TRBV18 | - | TGTGCCAGCTCACCATTGAACGGGGTACCCAGGTCCTCGAACACTGAAGCTTTCTTT | CASSPLNGVPRSSNTEAFF
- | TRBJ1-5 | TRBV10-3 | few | TGTGCCAACAGTTTAGGGGACAATCAGCCCCAGCATTTT | CANSLGDNQPQHF
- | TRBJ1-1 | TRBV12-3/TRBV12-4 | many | TGTGCCAGCAGCCCTCTCGGGACATCGAACACTGAAGCTTTCTTT | CASSPLGTSNTEAFF
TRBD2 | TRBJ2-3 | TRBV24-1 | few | TGTGCCACCAGTGATCCTGGACTAGCGGGGGGTATAGATACGCAGTATTTT | CATSDPGLAGGIDTQYF
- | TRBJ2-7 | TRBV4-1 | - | TGCGCCAGCAGCCAAGATGTTCGGGATGACGAGCAGTACTTC | CASSQDVRDDEQYF
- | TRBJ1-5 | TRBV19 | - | TGTGCCAGTAGTACTTGGACAGAGGGCTATAGCAATCAGCCCCAGCATTTT | CASSTWTEGYSNQPQHF
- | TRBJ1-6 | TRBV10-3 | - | TGTGCCATCAGTGAGTCGGGGACGGAGAATTCACCCCTCCACTTT | CAISESGTENSPLHF
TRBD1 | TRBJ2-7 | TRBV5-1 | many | TGCGCCAGCAGCTCGGTCGGGACAGGGACCCTCGAGCAGTACTTC | CASSSVGTGTLEQYF
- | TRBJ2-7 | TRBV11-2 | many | TGTGCCAGCAGCCCCTTCACACAGTCCTACGAGCAGTACTTC | CASSPFTQSYEQYF
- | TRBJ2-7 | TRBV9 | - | TGTGCCAGCAGCGTACTTCTGGAGGGGGAGCAGTACTTC | CASSVLLEGEQYF
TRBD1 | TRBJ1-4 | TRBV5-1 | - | TGCGCCAGCAGCTTGGGAGGACAGGGGGCGTCCCGGGAAAAACTGTTTTTT | CASSLGGQGASREKLFF
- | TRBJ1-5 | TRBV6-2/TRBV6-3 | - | TGTGCCAGCAGTTACTCGCGGGTTTATAGCAATCAGCCCCAGCATTTT | CASSYSRVYSNQPQHF
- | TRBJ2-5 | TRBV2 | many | TGTGCCAGCAGTGTTCGGACGTCGAGGGAGACCCAGTACTTC | CASSVRTSRETQYF
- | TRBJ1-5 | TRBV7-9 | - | TGTGCCAGCAGCTCGACAGTGGATAGCAATCAGCCCCAGCATTTT | CASSSTVDSNQPQHF
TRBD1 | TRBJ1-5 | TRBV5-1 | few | TGCGCCAGCAGGGTAACCGGGACAGGGAGCTATAGGAGCAATCAGCCCCAGCATTTT | CASRVTGTGSYRSNQPQHF
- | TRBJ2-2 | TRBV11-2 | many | TGTGCCAGCAGCCCGTTAGTTCTGGGAACCGGGGAGCTGTTTTTT | CASSPLVLGTGELFF
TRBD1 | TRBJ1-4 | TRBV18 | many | TGTGCCAGCTCCCCCCCGTTGGGACAGGGTCATGAAAAACTGTTTTTT | CASSPPLGQGHEKLFF
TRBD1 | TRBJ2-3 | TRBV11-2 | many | TGTGCCAGCAGCTTAGAAACAGGGGCTAGCACAGATACGCAGTATTTT | CASSLETGASTDTQYF
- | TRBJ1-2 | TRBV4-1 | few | TGCGCCAGCAGCCAAGTACTCTTGATTGGGGGTAGCTATGGCTACACCTTC | CASSQVLLIGGSYGYTF
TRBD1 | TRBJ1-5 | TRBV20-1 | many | TGCAGTGCCCCCCCCGGGACAGGGATAAATCAGCCCCAGCATTTT | CSAPPGTGINQPQHF
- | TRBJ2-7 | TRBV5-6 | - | TGTGCCAGCAGCTTGTATTCAGGGAGCTACGAGCAGTACTTC | CASSLYSGSYEQYF
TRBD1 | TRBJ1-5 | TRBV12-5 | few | TGTGCTAGTGGCCCCGACAGGGGACTCGTCCAGCCCCAGCATTTT | CASGPDRGLVQPQHF
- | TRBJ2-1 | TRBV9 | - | TGTGCCAGCGGCGTAGACGGCGGGGCTTACAATGAGCAGTTCTTC | CASGVDGGAYNEQFF
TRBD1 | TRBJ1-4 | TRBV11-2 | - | TGTGCCAGCAGCGCGGACAGGGTGGTCGAAAAACTGTTTTTT | CASSADRVVEKLFF
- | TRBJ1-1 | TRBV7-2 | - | TGTGCCAGCTTGGCTGATGCGAACACTGAAGCTTTCTTT | CASLADANTEAFF
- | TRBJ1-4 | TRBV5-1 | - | TGCGCCAGCAGCTTGGGAGACACCAAACTGTTTTTT | CASSLGDTKLFF
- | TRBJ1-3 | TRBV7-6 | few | TGTGCCAGCAGTGAACGGACGGTCCCCTCTGGAAACACCATATATTTT | CASSERTVPSGNTIYF
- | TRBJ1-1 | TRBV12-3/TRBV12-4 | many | TGTGCCAGCAGTCGATCGAGGGACACTGAAGCTTTCTTT | CASSRSRDTEAFF
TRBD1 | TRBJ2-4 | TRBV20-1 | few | TGCAGTGCTGCTGATTCAGGGGGTCGCAAAAACATTCAGTACTTC | CSAADSGGRKNIQYF
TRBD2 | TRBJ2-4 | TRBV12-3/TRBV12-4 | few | TGTGCCAGCAGCAATCTCCCATCTAGCGGGGGAAACATTCAGTACTTC | CASSNLPSSGGNIQYF
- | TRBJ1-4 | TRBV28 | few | TGTGCCAGCAGCTCATCCCCCTATGAAAAACTGTTTTTT | CASSSSPYEKLFF
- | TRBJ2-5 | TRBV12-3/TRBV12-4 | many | TGTGCCAGCAGTTGGGCGAGGTGGGAGACCCAGTACTTC | CASSWARWETQYF
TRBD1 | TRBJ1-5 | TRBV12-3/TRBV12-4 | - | TGTGCCAGCAGACCTACAGGGGGCGCGGAGCCCCAGCATTTT | CASRPTGGAEPQHF
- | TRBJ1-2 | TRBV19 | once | TGTGCCAGTAGTATTATGGGCAGTGTTGATGGCTACACCTTC | CASSIMGSVDGYTF
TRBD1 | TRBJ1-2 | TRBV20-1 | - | TGCAGTGCTACTACGACAGGGGATGGCTACACCTTC | CSATTTGDGYTF